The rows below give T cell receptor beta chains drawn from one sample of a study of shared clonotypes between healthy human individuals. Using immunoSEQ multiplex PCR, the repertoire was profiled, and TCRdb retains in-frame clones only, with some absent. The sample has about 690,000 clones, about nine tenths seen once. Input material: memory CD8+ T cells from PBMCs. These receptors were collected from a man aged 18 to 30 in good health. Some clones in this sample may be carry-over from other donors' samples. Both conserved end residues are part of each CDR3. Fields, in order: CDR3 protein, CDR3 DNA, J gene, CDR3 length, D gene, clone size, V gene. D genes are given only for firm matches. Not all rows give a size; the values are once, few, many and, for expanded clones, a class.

cdr3_aa: CASRHPVLFQYF; cdr3_nt: TGTGCCAGCAGACACCCCGTCTTGTTCCAGTACTTC; j_call: TRBJ2-5; cdr3_length: 12; d_call: NA; clone_size: once; v_call: TRBV6-7
cdr3_aa: CASSLAEGRETQYF; cdr3_nt: TGTGCCAGCAGCTTAGCGGAGGGTCGAGAGACCCAGTACTTC; j_call: TRBJ2-5; cdr3_length: 14; d_call: NA; clone_size: NA; v_call: TRBV7-7
cdr3_aa: CASRFLPWTVSGANVLTF; cdr3_nt: TGCGCCAGCAGGTTTCTACCCTGGACAGTCTCTGGGGCCAACGTCCTGACTTTC; j_call: TRBJ2-6; cdr3_length: 18; d_call: NA; clone_size: NA; v_call: TRBV5-1
cdr3_aa: CASSLVLGGDEQFF; cdr3_nt: TGCGCCAGCAGCTTGGTGTTAGGGGGAGATGAGCAGTTCTTC; j_call: TRBJ2-1; cdr3_length: 14; d_call: NA; clone_size: NA; v_call: TRBV5-1
cdr3_aa: CASSLSLGLGRDTQYF; cdr3_nt: TGCGCCAGCAGCCTAAGCCTCGGACTGGGAAGGGATACGCAGTATTTT; j_call: TRBJ2-3; cdr3_length: 16; d_call: NA; clone_size: NA; v_call: TRBV4-1
cdr3_aa: CASMVRGRGEQYF; cdr3_nt: TGTGCCAGCATGGTTAGGGGGCGCGGCGAGCAGTACTTC; j_call: TRBJ2-7; cdr3_length: 13; d_call: TRBD1; clone_size: NA; v_call: TRBV28
cdr3_aa: CASSQGFIRQANEKLFF; cdr3_nt: TGCGCCAGCAGCCAAGGGTTTATTCGCCAGGCTAATGAAAAACTGTTTTTT; j_call: TRBJ1-4; cdr3_length: 17; d_call: NA; clone_size: NA; v_call: TRBV4-3
cdr3_aa: CASSTSDRWGTEAFF; cdr3_nt: TGTGCCAGCAGCACCTCAGACAGGTGGGGCACTGAAGCTTTCTTT; j_call: TRBJ1-1; cdr3_length: 15; d_call: NA; clone_size: NA; v_call: TRBV9
cdr3_aa: CASSSRKGSKEETQYF; cdr3_nt: TGTGCCAGCAGCTCCCGGAAGGGCTCTAAGGAAGAGACCCAGTACTTC; j_call: TRBJ2-5; cdr3_length: 16; d_call: NA; clone_size: NA; v_call: TRBV7-9
cdr3_aa: CASSQGPEAANYGYTF; cdr3_nt: TGTGCCAGCAGCCAGGGACCCGAGGCAGCTAACTATGGCTACACCTTC; j_call: TRBJ1-2; cdr3_length: 16; d_call: NA; clone_size: NA; v_call: TRBV14
cdr3_aa: CASSDAGQGYGYTF; cdr3_nt: TGTGCCAGCAGTGACGCCGGCCAGGGCTATGGCTACACCTTC; j_call: TRBJ1-2; cdr3_length: 14; d_call: NA; clone_size: NA; v_call: TRBV6-4
cdr3_aa: CASSLWGESGQPQHF; cdr3_nt: TGTGCCAGCAGCTTATGGGGGGAATCCGGGCAGCCCCAGCATTTT; j_call: TRBJ1-5; cdr3_length: 15; d_call: NA; clone_size: NA; v_call: TRBV11-2
cdr3_aa: CASSRGLTGGKAPGELFF; cdr3_nt: TGCGCCAGCAGCCGAGGGCTAACAGGGGGGAAGGCTCCCGGGGAGCTGTTTTTT; j_call: TRBJ2-2; cdr3_length: 18; d_call: TRBD1; clone_size: NA; v_call: TRBV4-1
cdr3_aa: CASSLIRLSTDTQYF; cdr3_nt: TGTGCCAGCAGTTTAATCCGGTTAAGCACAGATACGCAGTATTTT; j_call: TRBJ2-3; cdr3_length: 15; d_call: NA; clone_size: NA; v_call: TRBV28
cdr3_aa: CAWSVQGVYGQPQHF; cdr3_nt: TGTGCCTGGAGTGTTCAGGGGGTATACGGTCAGCCCCAGCATTTT; j_call: TRBJ1-5; cdr3_length: 15; d_call: TRBD1; clone_size: NA; v_call: TRBV30
cdr3_aa: CASSFGTGGSTEAFF; cdr3_nt: TGTGCCAGCAGCTTCGGGACAGGGGGGAGCACTGAAGCTTTCTTT; j_call: TRBJ1-1; cdr3_length: 15; d_call: TRBD1; clone_size: many; v_call: TRBV5-6
cdr3_aa: CASSDGTYTGELFF; cdr3_nt: TGTGCCAGCAGCGACGGGACTTACACCGGGGAGCTGTTTTTT; j_call: TRBJ2-2; cdr3_length: 14; d_call: NA; clone_size: NA; v_call: TRBV9
cdr3_aa: CASSPRLAGGANEQFF; cdr3_nt: TGCGCCAGCAGCCCACGACTAGCGGGAGGGGCCAATGAGCAGTTCTTC; j_call: TRBJ2-1; cdr3_length: 16; d_call: TRBD2; clone_size: NA; v_call: TRBV4-1
cdr3_aa: CSAGGLAGYNEQFF; cdr3_nt: TGCAGCGCCGGAGGGCTAGCGGGATATAATGAGCAGTTCTTC; j_call: TRBJ2-1; cdr3_length: 14; d_call: TRBD2; clone_size: NA; v_call: TRBV29-1
cdr3_aa: CASSFLNEQYF; cdr3_nt: TGTGCCAGCAGTTTTCTAAACGAGCAGTACTTC; j_call: TRBJ2-7; cdr3_length: 11; d_call: NA; clone_size: NA; v_call: TRBV28
cdr3_aa: CASSTRDRGRGNTEAFF; cdr3_nt: TGTGCCAGCAGCACACGGGACAGGGGGCGTGGGAACACTGAAGCTTTCTTT; j_call: TRBJ1-1; cdr3_length: 17; d_call: TRBD1; clone_size: NA; v_call: TRBV13
cdr3_aa: CASSLGEKTQYF; cdr3_nt: TGTGCCAGCAGCTTAGGGGAAAAGACGCAGTATTTT; j_call: TRBJ2-3; cdr3_length: 12; d_call: NA; clone_size: NA; v_call: TRBV7-9
cdr3_aa: CATSRDPLAGVGETQYF; cdr3_nt: TGTGCCACCAGCAGAGACCCACTAGCGGGAGTGGGGGAGACCCAGTACTTC; j_call: TRBJ2-5; cdr3_length: 17; d_call: TRBD2; clone_size: NA; v_call: TRBV15
cdr3_aa: CASSETGQWDPYEQYF; cdr3_nt: TGTGCCAGCAGCGAAACCGGACAGTGGGATCCCTACGAGCAGTACTTC; j_call: TRBJ2-7; cdr3_length: 16; d_call: NA; clone_size: NA; v_call: TRBV9
cdr3_aa: CASSLGAVTNTGELFF; cdr3_nt: TGTGCCAGCAGCTTAGGGGCAGTCACCAACACCGGGGAGCTGTTTTTT; j_call: TRBJ2-2; cdr3_length: 16; d_call: NA; clone_size: NA; v_call: TRBV7-2
cdr3_aa: CASSFYLPGLQYF; cdr3_nt: TGTGCCAGCAGTTTTTACCTCCCGGGCCTCCAGTACTTC; j_call: TRBJ2-4; cdr3_length: 13; d_call: NA; clone_size: NA; v_call: TRBV28
cdr3_aa: CASSIVGQGYNEQFF; cdr3_nt: TGTGCCAGTAGTATTGTGGGACAGGGGTACAATGAGCAGTTCTTC; j_call: TRBJ2-1; cdr3_length: 15; d_call: TRBD1; clone_size: once; v_call: TRBV19
cdr3_aa: CASSARSTGAQNTGELFF; cdr3_nt: TGTGCCAGCAGCGCTCGATCGACAGGGGCTCAGAACACCGGGGAGCTGTTTTTT; j_call: TRBJ2-2; cdr3_length: 18; d_call: TRBD1; clone_size: NA; v_call: TRBV9
cdr3_aa: CASSPGLSTGEQYF; cdr3_nt: TGCGCCAGCAGCCCGGGACTATCTACGGGGGAGCAGTACTTC; j_call: TRBJ2-7; cdr3_length: 14; d_call: TRBD2; clone_size: NA; v_call: TRBV4-3
cdr3_aa: CATLRLREYGYTF; cdr3_nt: TGTGCCACCCTTAGGCTCAGGGAGTATGGCTACACCTTC; j_call: TRBJ1-2; cdr3_length: 13; d_call: NA; clone_size: NA; v_call: TRBV28
cdr3_aa: CASSLGEFYGYTF; cdr3_nt: TGTGCCAGCAGTTTAGGAGAATTTTATGGCTACACCTTC; j_call: TRBJ1-2; cdr3_length: 13; d_call: NA; clone_size: NA; v_call: TRBV27
cdr3_aa: CSAPGLAGEQYF; cdr3_nt: TGCAGCGCACCGGGACTAGCGGGAGAGCAGTACTTC; j_call: TRBJ2-7; cdr3_length: 12; d_call: TRBD2; clone_size: NA; v_call: TRBV29-1
cdr3_aa: CASSLGLDRVKETQYF; cdr3_nt: TGTGCCAGCAGCTTAGGACTGGACAGGGTTAAAGAGACCCAGTACTTC; j_call: TRBJ2-5; cdr3_length: 16; d_call: TRBD1; clone_size: NA; v_call: TRBV7-9